Included here is one T cell receptor beta chain sequence, with context. Its antigen is unknown. The germline V gene encodes CDR1 MGHDK and CDR2 SYGVNS. V was pared by 6 bases and J by 8 bases, with 16 bases between. The CDR3 runs to 14 residues. The data are from a study of cytomegalovirus exposure and HLA in healthy donors. Findings and caveats of the study: Prior analysis indicated that the majority of TCR beta V segments exhibited productivity approximately 87% or approximately 30% of the time. HLA alleles were associated with fewer than 20,000 TCR beta sequences in a later analysis at 0.05 false discovery rate. A later analysis linked a missense DCLRE1C variant to TCR beta V- and J-gene trimming.

Researchers ran the PCR with 60 Vbeta and 13 Jbeta primers. Here immunoSEQ multiplex PCR was the method, and the copy in TCRdb shows in-frame clones only, minus some. The sample yields roughly 130,000 clones, roughly 68% seen once. Sequenced input: PBMCs. The genes are TRBV25-1 and TRBJ1-4; the D gene is possibly TRBD1 (5 bases). This TCR derives from a woman between 45 and 60 years old in good health and CMV-seropositive. CDR3 coding DNA: TGTGCCAGCAGCGATGGGGGGTCGAGGGAAAAACTGTTTTTT. Protein sequence: CASSDGGSREKLFF.